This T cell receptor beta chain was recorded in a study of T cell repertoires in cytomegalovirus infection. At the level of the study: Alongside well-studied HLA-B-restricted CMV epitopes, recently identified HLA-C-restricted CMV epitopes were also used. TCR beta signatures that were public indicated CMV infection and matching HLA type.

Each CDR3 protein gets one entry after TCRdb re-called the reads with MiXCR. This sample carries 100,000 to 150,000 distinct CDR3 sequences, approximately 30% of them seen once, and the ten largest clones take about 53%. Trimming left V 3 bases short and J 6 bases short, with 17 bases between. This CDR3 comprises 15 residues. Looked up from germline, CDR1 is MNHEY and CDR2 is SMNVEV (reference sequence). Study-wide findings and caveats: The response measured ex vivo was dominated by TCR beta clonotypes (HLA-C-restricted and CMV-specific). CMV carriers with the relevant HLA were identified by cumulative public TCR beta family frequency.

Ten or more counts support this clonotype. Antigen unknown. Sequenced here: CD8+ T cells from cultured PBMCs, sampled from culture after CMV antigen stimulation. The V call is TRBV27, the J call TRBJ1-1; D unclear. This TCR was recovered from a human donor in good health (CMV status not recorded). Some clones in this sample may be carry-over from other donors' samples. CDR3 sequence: CASSLGGGVGPEAFF. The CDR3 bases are TGTGCCAGCAGTTTGGGTGGCGGGGTCGGCCCTGAAGCTTTCTTT.